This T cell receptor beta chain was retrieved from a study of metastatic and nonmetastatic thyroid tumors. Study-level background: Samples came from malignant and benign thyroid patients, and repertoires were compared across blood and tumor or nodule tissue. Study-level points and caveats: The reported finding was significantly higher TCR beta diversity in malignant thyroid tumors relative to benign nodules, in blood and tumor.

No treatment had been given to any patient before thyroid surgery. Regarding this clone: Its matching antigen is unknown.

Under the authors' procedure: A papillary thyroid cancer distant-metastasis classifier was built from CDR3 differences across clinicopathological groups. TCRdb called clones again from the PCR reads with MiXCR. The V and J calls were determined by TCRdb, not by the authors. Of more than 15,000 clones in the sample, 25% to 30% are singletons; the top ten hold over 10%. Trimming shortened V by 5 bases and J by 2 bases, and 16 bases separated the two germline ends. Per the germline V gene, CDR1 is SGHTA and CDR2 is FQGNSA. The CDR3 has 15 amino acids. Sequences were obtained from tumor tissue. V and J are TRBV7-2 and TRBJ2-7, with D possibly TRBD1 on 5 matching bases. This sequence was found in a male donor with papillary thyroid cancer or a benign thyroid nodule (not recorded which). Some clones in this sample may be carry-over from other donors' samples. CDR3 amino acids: CASSPPRGPPYEQYF. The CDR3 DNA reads TGTGCCAGCAGCCCCCCTAGGGGTCCCCCCTACGAGCAGTACTTC.